The clone carrying this TCR beta chain turned up a few times. In the original processing: Reference gene primer amplification in the assay estimated nucleated cell counts. Produced via immunoSEQ multiplex PCR; TCRdb's table is partial and in-frame only. Clone size and V and J calls were adopted from that table, with D and trimming inferred from the DNA. This sample has over 200,000 clones; about nine tenths occur once, and the top ten carry over 1%. The data were obtained in a study of blood T cell repertoires in COVID-19. In the study overall: Acute and convalescent COVID-19 samples came from the United States, Italy and Spain. PBMCs, B-cell-depleted T cells, or T cells provided the cDNA or gDNA that made up the material.

Germline-derived CDR1 and CDR2 are LNHDA and SQIVND (reference sequence). CDR3 length equals 14 residues. V lost 5 bases, J lost 4 bases, and 3 bases stayed unmatched. Recovery among Cohort 3 donors was established by two negative PCRs, clearance, or symptom resolution. The TCR originated in a man younger than 45 who had recovered from COVID-19. The chain recombines TRBV19 with TRBJ2-1, with TRBD1 matching 9 bases. What was sequenced was PBMCs or T cells enriched from blood (not recorded which). In DNA form, the CDR3 reads TGTGCCAGTAGTTTCGGACAGGGGTACAATGAGCAGTTCTTC. Its translation: CASSFGQGYNEQFF.